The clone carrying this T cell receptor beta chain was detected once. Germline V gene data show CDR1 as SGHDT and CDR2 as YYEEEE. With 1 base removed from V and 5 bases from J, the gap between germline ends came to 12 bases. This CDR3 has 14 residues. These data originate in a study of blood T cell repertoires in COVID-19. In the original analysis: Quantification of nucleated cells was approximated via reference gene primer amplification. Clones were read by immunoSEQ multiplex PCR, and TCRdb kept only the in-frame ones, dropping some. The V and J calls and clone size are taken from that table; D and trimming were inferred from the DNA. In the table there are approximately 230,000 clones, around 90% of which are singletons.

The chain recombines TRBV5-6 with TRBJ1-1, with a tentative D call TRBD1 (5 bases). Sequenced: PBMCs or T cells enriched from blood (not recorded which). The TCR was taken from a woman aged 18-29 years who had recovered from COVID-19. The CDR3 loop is CASSLSGRWTEAFF. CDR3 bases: TGTGCCAGCAGCTTGTCAGGGCGGTGGACTGAAGCTTTCTTT.